Below, one TCR beta chain is given with its context. Its specificity is unknown. CDR3 size: 13 residues. Trimming removed 7 bases at V and 0 bases at J, with 9 bases between. Looked up from germline, CDR1 is MNHEY and CDR2 is SVGAGI. These data belong to a study of T cell responses to AZD1222 COVID-19 vaccine. Findings and limits, study-wide: Baseline serology detected seropositivity in only six or seven AZD1222 recipients.

Clones were sequenced by immunoSEQ multiplex PCR, and TCRdb holds only the in-frame ones, with some missing. The listing contains over 130,000 clones. This sequence joins TRBV6-5 and TRBJ1-2; no reliable D call. The source is an adult in good health. Material for sequencing was peripheral blood. This CDR3 reads CASILGPNYGYTF. CDR3 nucleotide sequence: TGTGCCAGCATATTAGGGCCTAACTATGGCTACACCTTC.